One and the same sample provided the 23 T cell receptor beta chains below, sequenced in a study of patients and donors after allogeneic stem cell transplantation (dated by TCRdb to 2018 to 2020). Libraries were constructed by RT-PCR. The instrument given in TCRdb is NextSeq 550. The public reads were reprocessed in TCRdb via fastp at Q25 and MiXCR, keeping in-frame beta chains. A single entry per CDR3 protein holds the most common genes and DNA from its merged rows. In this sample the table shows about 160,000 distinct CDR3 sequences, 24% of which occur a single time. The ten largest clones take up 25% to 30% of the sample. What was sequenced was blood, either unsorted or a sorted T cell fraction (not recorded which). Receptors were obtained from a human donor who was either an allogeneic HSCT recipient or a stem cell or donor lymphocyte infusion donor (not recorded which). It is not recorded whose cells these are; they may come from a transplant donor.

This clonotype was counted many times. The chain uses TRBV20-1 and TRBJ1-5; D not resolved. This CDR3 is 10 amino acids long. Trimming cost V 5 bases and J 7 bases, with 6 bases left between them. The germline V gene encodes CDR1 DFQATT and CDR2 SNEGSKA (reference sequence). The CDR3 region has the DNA TGCAGTGCTTTTCGGCAGCCCCAGCATTTT. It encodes CSAFRQPQHF.

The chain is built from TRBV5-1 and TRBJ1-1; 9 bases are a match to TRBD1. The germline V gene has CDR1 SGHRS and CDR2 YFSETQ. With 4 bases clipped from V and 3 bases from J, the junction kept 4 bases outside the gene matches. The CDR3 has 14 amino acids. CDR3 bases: TGCGCCAGCAGCCAACAGGGGGCCGACACTGAAGCTTTCTTT. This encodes CASSQQGADTEAFF. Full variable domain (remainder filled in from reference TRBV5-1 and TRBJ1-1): KAGVTQTPRYLIKTRGQQVTLSCSPISGHRSVSWYQQTPGQGLQFLFEYFSETQRNKGNFPGRFSGRQFSNSRSEMNVSTLELGDSALYLCASSQQGADTEAFFGQGTRLTVV.

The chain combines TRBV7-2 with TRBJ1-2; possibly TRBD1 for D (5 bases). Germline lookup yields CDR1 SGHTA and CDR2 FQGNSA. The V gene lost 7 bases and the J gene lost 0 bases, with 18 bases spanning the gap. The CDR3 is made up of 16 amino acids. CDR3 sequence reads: CASTRFFGAANYGYTF. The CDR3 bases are TGTGCCAGCACAAGGTTCTTCGGGGCTGCTAACTATGGCTACACCTTC.

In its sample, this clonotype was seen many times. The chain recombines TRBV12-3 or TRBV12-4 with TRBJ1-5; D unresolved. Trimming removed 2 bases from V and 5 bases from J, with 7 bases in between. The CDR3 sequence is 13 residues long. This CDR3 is CASSLNGYQPQHF. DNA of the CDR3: TGTGCCAGCAGTTTAAATGGGTATCAGCCCCAGCATTTT.

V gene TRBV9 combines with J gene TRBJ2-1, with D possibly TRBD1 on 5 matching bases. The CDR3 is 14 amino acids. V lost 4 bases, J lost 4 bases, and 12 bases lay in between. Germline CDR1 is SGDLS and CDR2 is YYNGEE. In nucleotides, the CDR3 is TGTGCCAGCAGCCCGAGGACACCATACAATGAGCAGTTCTTC. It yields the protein CASSPRTPYNEQFF.

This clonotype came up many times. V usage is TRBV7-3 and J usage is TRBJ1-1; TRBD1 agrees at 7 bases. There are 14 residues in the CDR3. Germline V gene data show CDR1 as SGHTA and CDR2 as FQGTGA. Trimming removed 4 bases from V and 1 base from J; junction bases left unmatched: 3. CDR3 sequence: CASSSGQSNTEAFF. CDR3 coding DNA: TGTGCCAGCAGCTCGGGACAGTCGAACACTGAAGCTTTCTTT.

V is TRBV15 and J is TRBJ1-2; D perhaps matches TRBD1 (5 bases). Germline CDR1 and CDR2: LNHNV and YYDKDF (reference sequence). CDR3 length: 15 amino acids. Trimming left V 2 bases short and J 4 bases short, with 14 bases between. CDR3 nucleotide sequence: TGTGCCACCAGCAGATACCCCAGGGATGGCTATGGCTACACCTTC. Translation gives CATSRYPRDGYGYTF.

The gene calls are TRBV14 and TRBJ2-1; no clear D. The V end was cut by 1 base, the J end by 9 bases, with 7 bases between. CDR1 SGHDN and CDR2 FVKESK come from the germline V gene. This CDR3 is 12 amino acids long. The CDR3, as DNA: TGTGCCAGCAGCCAAGTCCCGGGTGAGCAGTTCTTC. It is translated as CASSQVPGEQFF.

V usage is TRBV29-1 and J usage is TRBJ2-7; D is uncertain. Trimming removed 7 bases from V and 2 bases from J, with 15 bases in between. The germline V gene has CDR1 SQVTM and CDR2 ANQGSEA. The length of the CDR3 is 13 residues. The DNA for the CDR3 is TGCAGCGCCCAGGATTGGCAGACCTACGAGCAGTACTTC. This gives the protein CSAQDWQTYEQYF.

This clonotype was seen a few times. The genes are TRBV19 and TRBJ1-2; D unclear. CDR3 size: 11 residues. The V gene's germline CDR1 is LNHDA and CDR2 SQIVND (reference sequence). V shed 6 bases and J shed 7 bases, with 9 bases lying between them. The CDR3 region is CASRAPFGYTF. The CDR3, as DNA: TGTGCCAGTAGGGCTCCTTTTGGCTACACCTTC.

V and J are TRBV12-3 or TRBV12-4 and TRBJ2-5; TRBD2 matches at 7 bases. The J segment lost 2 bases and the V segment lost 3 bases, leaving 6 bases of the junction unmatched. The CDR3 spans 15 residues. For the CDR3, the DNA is TGTGCCAGCAGTTTTCCTATGGGGGGGCAAGAGACCCAGTACTTC. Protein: CASSFPMGGQETQYF.

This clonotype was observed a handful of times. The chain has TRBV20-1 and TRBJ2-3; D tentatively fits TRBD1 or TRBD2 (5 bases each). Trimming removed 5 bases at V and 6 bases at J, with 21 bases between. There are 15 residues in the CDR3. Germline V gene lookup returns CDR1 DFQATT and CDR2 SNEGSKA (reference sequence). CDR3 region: CSACTQGTARDTQYF. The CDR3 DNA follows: TGCAGTGCTTGTACTCAAGGGACGGCTCGCGATACGCAGTATTTT.

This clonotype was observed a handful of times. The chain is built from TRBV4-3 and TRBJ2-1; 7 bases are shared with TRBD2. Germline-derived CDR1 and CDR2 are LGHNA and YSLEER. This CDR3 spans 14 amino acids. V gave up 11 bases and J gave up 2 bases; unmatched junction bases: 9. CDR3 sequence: CASGAGATYNEQFF. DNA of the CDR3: TGCGCCTCCGGGGCGGGAGCGACCTACAATGAGCAGTTCTTC.

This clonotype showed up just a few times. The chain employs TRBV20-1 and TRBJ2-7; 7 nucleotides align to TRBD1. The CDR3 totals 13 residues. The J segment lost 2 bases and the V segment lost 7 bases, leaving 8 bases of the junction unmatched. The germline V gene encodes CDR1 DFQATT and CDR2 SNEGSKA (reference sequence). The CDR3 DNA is TGCAGTGTCCAACATGACAGGGCCTACGAGCAGTACTTC. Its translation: CSVQHDRAYEQYF.

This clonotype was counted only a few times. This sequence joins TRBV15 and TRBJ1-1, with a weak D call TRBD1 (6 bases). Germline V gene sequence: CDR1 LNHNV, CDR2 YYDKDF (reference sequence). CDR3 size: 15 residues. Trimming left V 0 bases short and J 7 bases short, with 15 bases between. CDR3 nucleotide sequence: TGTGCCACCAGCAGAGAGGACAGTGGGCCGGGTGAAGCTTTCTTT. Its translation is CATSREDSGPGEAFF. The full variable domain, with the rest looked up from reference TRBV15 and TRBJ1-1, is DAMVIQNPRYQVTQFGKPVTLSCSQTLNHNVMYWYQQKSSQAPKLLFHYYDKDFNNEADTPDNFQSRRPNTSFCFLDIRSPGLGDTAMYLCATSREDSGPGEAFFGQGTRLTVV.

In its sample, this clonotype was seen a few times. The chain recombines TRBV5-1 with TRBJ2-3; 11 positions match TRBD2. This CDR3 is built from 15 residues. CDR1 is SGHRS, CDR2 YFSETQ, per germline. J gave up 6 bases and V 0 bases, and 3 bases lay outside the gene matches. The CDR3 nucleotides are TGCGCCAGCAGCTTGGTACTAGCGGGAGCCGATACGCAGTATTTT. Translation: CASSLVLAGADTQYF.

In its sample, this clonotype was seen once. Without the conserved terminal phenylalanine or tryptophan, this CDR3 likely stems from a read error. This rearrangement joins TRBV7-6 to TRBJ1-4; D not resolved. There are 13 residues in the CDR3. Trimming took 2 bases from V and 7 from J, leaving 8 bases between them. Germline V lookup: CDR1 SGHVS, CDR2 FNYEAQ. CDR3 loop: CASSLSGPEKLFL. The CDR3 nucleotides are TGTGCCAGCAGCTTATCGGGTCCTGAAAAACTGTTTTTG.

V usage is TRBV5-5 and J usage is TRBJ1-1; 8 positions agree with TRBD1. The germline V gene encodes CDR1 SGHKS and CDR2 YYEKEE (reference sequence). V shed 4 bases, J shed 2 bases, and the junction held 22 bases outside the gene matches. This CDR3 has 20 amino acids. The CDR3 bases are TGTGCCAGCAGCACTAAGACAGGGGCCACACCTCCCTGGGCAAACACTGAAGCTTTCTTT. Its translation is CASSTKTGATPPWANTEAFF.

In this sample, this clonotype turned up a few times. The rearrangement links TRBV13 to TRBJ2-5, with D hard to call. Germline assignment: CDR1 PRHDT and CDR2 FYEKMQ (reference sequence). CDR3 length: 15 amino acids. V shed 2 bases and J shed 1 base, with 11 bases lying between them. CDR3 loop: CASSLSPGSQETQYF. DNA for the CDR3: TGTGCCAGCAGCTTATCACCAGGATCCCAAGAGACCCAGTACTTC.

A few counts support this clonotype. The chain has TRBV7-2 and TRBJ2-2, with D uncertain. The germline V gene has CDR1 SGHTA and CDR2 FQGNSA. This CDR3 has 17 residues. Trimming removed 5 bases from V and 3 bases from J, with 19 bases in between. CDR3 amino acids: CASSPGVVLVDTGELFF. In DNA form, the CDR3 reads TGTGCCAGCAGCCCAGGAGTCGTGCTAGTCGACACCGGGGAGCTGTTTTTT.

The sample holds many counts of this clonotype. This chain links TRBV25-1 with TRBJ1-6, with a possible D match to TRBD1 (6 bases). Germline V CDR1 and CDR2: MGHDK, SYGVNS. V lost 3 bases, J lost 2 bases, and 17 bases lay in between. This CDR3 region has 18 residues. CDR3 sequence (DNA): TGTGCCAGCAGTGATGGGAAGGTGGGGGGCGCCTATAATTCACCCCTCCACTTT. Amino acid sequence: CASSDGKVGGAYNSPLHF.

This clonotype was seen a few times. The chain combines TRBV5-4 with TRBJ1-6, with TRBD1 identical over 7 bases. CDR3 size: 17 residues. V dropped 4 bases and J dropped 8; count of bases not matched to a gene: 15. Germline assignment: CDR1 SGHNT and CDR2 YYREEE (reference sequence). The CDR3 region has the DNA TGTGCCAGCAGCCGGTCTATAAGACAGGGAAAGCATTCACCCCTCCACTTT. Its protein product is CASSRSIRQGKHSPLHF.

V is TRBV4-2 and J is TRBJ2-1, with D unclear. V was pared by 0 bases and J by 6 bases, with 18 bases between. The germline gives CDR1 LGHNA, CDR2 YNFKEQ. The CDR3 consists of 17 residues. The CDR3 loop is CASSQERARVPINEQFF. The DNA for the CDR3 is TGTGCCAGCAGCCAAGAAAGGGCTAGGGTACCCATCAATGAGCAGTTCTTC.